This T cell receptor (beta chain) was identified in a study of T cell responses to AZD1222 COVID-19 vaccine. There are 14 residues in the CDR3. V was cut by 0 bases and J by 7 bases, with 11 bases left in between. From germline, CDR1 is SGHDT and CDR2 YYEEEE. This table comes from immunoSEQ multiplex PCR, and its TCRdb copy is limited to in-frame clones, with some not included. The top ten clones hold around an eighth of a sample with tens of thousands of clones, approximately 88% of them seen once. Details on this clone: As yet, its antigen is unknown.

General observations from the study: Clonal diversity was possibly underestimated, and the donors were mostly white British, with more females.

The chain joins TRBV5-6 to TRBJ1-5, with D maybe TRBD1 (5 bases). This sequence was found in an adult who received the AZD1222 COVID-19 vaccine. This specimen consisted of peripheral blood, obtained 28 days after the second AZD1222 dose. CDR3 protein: CASSLEGLRQPQHF. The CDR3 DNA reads TGTGCCAGCAGCTTGGAGGGGCTCCGGCAGCCCCAGCATTTT.